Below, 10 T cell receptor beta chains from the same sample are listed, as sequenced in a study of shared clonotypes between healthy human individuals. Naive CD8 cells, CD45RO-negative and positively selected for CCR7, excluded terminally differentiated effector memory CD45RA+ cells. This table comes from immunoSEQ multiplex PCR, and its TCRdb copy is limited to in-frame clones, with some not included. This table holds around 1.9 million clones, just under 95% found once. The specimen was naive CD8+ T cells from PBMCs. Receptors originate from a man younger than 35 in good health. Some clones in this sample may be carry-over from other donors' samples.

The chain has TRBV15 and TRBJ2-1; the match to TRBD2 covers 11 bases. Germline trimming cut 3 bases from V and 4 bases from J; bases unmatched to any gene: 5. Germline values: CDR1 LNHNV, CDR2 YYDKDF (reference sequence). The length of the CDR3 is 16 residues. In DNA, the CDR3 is TGTGCCACCAGCAGTGGGATAGCGGGAGGGTACAATGAGCAGTTCTTC. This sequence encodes CATSSGIAGGYNEQFF.

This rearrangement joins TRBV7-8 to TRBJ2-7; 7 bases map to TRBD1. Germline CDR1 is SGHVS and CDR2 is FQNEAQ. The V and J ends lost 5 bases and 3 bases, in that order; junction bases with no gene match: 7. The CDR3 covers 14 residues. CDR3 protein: CASSGTGQNYEQYF. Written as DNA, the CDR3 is TGTGCCAGCAGCGGAACGGGACAGAACTACGAGCAGTACTTC.

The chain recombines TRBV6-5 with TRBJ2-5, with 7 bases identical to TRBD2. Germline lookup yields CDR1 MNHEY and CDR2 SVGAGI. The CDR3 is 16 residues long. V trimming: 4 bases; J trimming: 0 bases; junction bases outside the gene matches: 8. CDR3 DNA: TGTGCCAGCAGTTCTGGAAGGGGAGGGGACCAAGAGACCCAGTACTTC. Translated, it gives CASSSGRGGDQETQYF.

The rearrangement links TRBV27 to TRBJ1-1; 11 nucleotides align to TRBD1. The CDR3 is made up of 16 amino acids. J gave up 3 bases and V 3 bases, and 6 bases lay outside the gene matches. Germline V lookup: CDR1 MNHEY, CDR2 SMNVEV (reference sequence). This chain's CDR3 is CASSFFGGQGDTEAFF. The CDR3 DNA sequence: TGTGCCAGCAGTTTCTTCGGGGGACAGGGGGACACTGAAGCTTTCTTT.

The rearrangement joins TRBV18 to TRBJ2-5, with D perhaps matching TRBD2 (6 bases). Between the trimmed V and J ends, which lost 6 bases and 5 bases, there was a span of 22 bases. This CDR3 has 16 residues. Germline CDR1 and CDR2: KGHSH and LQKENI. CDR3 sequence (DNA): TGTGCCAGCTCCAACCCGGGGGAAGGGGTCGACGAGACCCAGTACTTC. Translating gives CASSNPGEGVDETQYF.

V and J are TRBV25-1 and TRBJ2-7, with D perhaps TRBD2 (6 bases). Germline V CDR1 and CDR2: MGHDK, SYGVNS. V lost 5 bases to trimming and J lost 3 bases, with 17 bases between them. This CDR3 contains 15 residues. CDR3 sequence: CASSKGAGSRYEQYF. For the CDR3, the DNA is TGTGCCAGCAGTAAAGGTGCGGGAAGTCGCTACGAGCAGTACTTC.

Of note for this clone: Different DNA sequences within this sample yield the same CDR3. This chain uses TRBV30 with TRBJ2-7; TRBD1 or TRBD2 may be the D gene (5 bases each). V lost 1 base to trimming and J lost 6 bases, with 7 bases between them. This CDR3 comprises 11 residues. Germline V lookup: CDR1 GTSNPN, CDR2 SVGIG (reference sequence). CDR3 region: CAWSGGSEQYF. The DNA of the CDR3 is TGTGCCTGGAGTGGGGGGAGCGAGCAGTACTTC.

The DNA for the CDR3 is TGTGCCAGCAGCCCTAGCAACAGGGTAGAAGCTTTCTTT. Translated, it gives CASSPSNRVEAFF. The chain recombines TRBV7-3 with TRBJ1-1; a weak D match, TRBD1 (6 bases). The V end was cut by 5 bases, the J end by 8 bases, with 15 bases between. This CDR3 has 13 amino acids. The germline CDR1 and CDR2 sequences are SGHTA and FQGTGA.

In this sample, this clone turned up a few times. The CDR3 spells CASSYGAEQFF. In nucleotides, the CDR3 is TGTGCCAGCAGTTATGGAGCGGAGCAGTTCTTC. V gene TRBV6-5 combines with J gene TRBJ2-1; no firm D call. The CDR3 has 11 residues. Per germline, CDR1 MNHEY and CDR2 SVGAGI. Trimming pared 3 bases from V and 10 bases from J, leaving 7 bases between.

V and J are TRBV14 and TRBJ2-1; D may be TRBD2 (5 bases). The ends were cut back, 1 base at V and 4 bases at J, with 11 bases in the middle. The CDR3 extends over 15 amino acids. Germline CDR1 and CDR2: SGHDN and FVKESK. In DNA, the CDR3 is TGTGCCAGCAGCCAAGGCCCCCAGCGGTACAATGAGCAGTTCTTC. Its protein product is CASSQGPQRYNEQFF.